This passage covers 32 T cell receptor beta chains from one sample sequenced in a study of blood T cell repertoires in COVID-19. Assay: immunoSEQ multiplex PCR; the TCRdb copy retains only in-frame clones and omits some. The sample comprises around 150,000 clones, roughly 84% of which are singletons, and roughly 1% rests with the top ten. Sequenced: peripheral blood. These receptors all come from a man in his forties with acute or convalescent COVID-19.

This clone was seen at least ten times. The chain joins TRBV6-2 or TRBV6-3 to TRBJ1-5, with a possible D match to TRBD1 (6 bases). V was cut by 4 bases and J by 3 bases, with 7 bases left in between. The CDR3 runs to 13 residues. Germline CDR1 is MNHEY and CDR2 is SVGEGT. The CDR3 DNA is TGTGCCAGCAGTTGGGACAACAATCAGCCCCAGCATTTT. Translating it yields CASSWDNNQPQHF.

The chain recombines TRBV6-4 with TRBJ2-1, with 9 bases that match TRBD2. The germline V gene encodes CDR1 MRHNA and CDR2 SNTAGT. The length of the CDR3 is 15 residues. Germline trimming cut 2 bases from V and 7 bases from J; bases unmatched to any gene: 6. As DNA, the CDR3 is TGTGCCAGCAGTGACAGGCTAGCGGGGATTAATGAGCAGTTCTTC. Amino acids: CASSDRLAGINEQFF.

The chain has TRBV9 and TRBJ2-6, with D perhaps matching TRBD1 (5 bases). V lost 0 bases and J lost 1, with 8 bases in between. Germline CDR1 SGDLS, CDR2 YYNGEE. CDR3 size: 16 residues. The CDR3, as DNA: TGTGCCAGCAGCGTAGGGGGCGAATCTGGGGCCAACGTCCTGACTTTC. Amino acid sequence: CASSVGGESGANVLTF. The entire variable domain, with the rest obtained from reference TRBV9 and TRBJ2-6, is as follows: DSGVTQTPKHLITATGQRVTLRCSPRSGDLSVYWYQQSLDQGLQFLIQYYNGEERAKGNILERFSAQQFPDLHSELNLSSLELGDSALYFCASSVGGESGANVLTFGAGSRLTVL.

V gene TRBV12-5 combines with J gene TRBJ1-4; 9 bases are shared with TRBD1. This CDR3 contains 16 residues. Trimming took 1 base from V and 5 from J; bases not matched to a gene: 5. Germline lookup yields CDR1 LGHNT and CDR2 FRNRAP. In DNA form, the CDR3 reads TGTGCTAGTGGTTTGGACTACAGGGGGCCAAATGAAAAACTGTTTTTT. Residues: CASGLDYRGPNEKLFF.

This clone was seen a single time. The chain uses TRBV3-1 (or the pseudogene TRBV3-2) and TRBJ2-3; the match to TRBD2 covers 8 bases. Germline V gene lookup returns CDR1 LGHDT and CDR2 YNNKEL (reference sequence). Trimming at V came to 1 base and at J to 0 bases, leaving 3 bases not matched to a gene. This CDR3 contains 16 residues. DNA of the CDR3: TGTGCCAGCAGCCAAGTAATAGCGGGGAGCACAGATACGCAGTATTTT. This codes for CASSQVIAGSTDTQYF.

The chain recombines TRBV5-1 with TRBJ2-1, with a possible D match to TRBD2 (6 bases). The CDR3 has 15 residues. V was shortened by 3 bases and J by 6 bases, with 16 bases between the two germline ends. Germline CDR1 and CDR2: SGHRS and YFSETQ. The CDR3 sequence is CASSWRDPSGNEQFF. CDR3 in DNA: TGCGCCAGCAGCTGGAGGGACCCCTCGGGCAATGAGCAGTTCTTC.

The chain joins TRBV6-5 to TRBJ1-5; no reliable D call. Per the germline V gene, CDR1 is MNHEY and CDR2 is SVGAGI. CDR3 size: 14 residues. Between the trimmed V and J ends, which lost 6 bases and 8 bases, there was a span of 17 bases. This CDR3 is CASRAPGQSEPQHF. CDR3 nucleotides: TGTGCCAGCAGAGCTCCGGGTCAGTCCGAGCCCCAGCATTTT.

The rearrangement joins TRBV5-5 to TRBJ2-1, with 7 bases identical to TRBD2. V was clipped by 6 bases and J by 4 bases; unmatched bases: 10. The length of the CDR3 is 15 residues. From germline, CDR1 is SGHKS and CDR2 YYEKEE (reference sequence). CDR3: CASTTSVNLYNEQFF. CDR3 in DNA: TGTGCCAGCACAACTAGCGTAAACCTTTACAATGAGCAGTTCTTC.

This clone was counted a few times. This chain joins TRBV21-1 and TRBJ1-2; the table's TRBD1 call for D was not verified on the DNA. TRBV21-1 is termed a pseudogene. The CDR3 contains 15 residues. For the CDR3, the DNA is TGTGCCAGCAGCAAAGAGGGCAGGGTGGACTATGGCTACACCTTC. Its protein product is CASSKEGRVDYGYTF.

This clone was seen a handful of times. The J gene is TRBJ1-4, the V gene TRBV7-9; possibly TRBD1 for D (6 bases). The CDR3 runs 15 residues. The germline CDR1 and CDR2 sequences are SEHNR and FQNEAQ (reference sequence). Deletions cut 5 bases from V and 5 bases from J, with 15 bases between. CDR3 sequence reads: CASSVRTDRNEKLFF. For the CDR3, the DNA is TGTGCCAGCAGCGTCCGGACAGACCGAAATGAAAAACTGTTTTTT.

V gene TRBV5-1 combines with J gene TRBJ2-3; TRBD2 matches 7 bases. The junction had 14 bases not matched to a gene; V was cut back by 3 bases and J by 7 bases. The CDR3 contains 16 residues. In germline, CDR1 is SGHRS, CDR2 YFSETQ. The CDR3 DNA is TGCGCCAGCAGCTCGACCGGGACTACACACGCGAATACGCAGTATTTT. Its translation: CASSSTGTTHANTQYF.

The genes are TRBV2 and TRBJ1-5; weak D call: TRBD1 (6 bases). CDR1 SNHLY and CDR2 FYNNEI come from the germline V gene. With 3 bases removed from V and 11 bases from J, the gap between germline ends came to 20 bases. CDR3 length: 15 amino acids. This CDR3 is CASSEGQGIAKSQHF. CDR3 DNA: TGTGCCAGCAGTGAGGGGCAGGGGATCGCAAAGTCCCAGCATTTT.

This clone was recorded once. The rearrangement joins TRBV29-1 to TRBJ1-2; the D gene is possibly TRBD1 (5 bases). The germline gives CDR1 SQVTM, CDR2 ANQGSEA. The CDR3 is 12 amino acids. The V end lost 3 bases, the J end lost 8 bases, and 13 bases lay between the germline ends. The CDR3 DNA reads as TGCAGCGTTGAGAGGTGGGGGGGAGGCTACACCTTC. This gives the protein CSVERWGGGYTF.

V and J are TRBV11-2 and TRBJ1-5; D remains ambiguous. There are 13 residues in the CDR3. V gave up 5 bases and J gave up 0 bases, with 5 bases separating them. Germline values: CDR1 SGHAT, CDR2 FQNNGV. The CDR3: CASSRYSNQPQHF. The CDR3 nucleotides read TGTGCCAGCAGCCGTTATAGCAATCAGCCCCAGCATTTT. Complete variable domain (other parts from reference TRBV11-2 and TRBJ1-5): EAGVAQSPRYKIIEKRQSVAFWCNPISGHATLYWYQQILGQGPKLLIQFQNNGVVDDSQLPKDRFSAERLKGVDSTLKIQPAKLEDSAVYLCASSRYSNQPQHFGDGTRLSIL.

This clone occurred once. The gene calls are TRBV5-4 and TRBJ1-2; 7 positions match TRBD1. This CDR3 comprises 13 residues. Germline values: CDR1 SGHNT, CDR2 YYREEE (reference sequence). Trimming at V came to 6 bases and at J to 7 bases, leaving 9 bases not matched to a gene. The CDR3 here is CASIPSSGGGYTF. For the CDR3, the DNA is TGTGCCAGCATCCCCTCTTCAGGGGGTGGCTACACCTTC.

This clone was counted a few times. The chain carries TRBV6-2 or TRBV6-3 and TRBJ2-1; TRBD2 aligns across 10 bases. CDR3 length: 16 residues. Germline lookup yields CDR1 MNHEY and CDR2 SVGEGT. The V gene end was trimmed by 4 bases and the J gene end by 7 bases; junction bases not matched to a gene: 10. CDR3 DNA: TGTGCCAGCAGTTCCCAACTAGCGGGGTATAGGAATGAGCAGTTCTTC. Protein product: CASSSQLAGYRNEQFF.

The CDR3 coding sequence is TGTGCCTGGACAGGGGTAAGGTTCTACAATGAGCAGTTCTTC. Its translation is CAWTGVRFYNEQFF. This chain joins TRBV10-3 and TRBJ2-1; 9 bases align to TRBD1. Germline V gene data show CDR1 as ENHRY and CDR2 as SYGVKD. This CDR3 spans 14 amino acids. The V and J ends lost 11 bases and 3 bases, in that order; junction bases with no gene match: 8.

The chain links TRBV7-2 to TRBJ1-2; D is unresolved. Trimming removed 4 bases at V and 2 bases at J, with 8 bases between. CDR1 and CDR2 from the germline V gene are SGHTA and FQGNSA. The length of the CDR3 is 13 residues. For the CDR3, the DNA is TGTGCCAGCAGCTCCGAGAGGAACTATGGCTACACCTTC. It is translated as CASSSERNYGYTF.

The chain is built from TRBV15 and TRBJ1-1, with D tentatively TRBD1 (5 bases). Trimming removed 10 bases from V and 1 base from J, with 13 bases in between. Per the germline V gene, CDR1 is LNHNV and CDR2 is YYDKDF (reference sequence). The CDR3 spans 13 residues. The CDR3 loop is CAIQMTENTEAFF. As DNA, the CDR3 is TGTGCCATCCAGATGACAGAGAACACTGAAGCTTTCTTT.

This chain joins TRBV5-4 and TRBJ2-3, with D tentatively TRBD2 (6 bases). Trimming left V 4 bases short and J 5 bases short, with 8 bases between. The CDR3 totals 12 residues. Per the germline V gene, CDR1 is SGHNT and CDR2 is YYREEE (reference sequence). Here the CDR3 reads CASSRGKDTQYF. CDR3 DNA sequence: TGTGCCAGCAGCCGGGGGAAAGATACGCAGTATTTT.

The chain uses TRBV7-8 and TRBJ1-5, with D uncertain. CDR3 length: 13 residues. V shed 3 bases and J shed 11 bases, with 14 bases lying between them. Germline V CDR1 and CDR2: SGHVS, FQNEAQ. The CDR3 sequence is CASSLQVGSAQHF. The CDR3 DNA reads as TGTGCCAGCAGCTTGCAGGTAGGATCGGCCCAGCATTTT.

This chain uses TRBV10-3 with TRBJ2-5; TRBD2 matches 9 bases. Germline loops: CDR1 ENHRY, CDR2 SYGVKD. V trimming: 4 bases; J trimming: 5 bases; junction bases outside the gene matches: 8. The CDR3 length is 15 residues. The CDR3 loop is CAISAASGVRETQYF. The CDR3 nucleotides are TGTGCCATCAGTGCAGCTAGCGGGGTCCGGGAGACCCAGTACTTC.

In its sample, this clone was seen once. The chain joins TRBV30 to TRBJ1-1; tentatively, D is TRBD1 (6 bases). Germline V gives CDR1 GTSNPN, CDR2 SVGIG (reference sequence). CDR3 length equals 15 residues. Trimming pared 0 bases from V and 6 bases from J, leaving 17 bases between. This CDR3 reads CAWSVQRGRYAEAFF. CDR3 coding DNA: TGTGCCTGGAGTGTACAGCGGGGGCGGTACGCTGAAGCTTTCTTT.

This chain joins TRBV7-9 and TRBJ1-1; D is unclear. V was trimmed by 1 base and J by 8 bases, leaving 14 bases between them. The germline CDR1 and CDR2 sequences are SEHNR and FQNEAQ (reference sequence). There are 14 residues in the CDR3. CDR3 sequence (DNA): TGTGCCAGCAGCTTAGATCCAGGTTATTCCGAAGCTTTCTTT. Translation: CASSLDPGYSEAFF. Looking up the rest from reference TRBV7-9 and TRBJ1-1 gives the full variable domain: DTGVSQNPRHKITKRGQNVTFRCDPISEHNRLYWYRQTLGQGPEFLTYFQNEAQLEKSRLLSDRFSAERPKGSFSTLEIQRTEQGDSAMYLCASSLDPGYSEAFFGQGTRLTVV.

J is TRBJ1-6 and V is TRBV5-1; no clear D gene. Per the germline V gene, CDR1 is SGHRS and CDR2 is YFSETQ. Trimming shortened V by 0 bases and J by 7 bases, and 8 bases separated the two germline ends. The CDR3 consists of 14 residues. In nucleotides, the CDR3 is TGCGCCAGCAGCTTGGACCCACAGAATTCACCCCTCCACTTT. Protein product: CASSLDPQNSPLHF.

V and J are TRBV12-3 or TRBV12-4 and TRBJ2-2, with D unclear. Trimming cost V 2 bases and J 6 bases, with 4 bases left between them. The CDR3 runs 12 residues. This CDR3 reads CASSLIAGELFF. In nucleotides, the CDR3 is TGTGCCAGCAGTTTAATCGCCGGGGAGCTGTTTTTT.

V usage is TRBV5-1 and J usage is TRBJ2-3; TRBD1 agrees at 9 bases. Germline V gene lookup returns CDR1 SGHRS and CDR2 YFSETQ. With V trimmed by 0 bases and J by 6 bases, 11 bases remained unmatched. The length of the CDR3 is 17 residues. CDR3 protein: CASSLEGAGQGSDTQYF. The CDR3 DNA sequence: TGCGCCAGCAGCTTGGAGGGGGCAGGACAGGGGTCGGATACGCAGTATTTT.

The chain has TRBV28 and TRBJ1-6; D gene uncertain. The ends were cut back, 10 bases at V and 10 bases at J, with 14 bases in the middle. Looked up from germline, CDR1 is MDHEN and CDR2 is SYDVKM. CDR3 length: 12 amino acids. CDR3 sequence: CATGGLRSPLHF. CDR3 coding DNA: TGTGCCACCGGAGGGCTTCGGTCACCCCTCCACTTT. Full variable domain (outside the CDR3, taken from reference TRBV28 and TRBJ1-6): DVKVTQSSRYLVKRTGEKVFLECVQDMDHENMFWYRQDPGLGLRLIYFSYDVKMKEKGDIPEGYSVSREKKERFSLILESASTNQTSMYLCATGGLRSPLHFGNGTRLTVT.

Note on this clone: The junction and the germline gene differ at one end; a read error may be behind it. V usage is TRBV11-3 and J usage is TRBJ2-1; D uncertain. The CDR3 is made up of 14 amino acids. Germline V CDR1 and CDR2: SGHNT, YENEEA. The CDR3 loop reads CASSVDSFYNEQFF. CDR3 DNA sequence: TGTGCCAGCAGCGTAGACTCCTTCTACAATGAGCAGTTCTTC.

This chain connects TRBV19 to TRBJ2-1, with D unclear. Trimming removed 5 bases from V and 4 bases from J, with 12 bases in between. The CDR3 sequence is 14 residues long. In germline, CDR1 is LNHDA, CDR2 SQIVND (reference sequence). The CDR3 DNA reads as TGTGCCAGTAGTCATGAGTGGTCGTACAATGAGCAGTTCTTC. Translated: CASSHEWSYNEQFF.

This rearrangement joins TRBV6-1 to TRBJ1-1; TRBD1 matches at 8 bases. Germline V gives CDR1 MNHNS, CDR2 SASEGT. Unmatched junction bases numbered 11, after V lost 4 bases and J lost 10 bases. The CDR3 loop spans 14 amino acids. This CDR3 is CASSGQGRWGGAFF. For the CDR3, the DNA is TGTGCCAGCAGTGGACAGGGGAGGTGGGGTGGAGCTTTCTTT.

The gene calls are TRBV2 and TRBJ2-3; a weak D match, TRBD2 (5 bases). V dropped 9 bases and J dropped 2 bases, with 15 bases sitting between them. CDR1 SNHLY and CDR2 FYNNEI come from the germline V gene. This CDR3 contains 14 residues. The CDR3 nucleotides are TGTGCCAGTCGGGGAACCTCATACACAGATACGCAGTATTTT. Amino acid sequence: CASRGTSYTDTQYF. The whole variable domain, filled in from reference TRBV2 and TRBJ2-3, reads EPEVTQTPSHQVTQMGQEVILRCVPISNHLYFYWYRQILGQKVEFLVSFYNNEISEKSEIFDDQFSVERPDGSNFTLKIRSTKLEDSAMYFCASRGTSYTDTQYFGPGTRLTVL.